A selection of T cell receptor beta chains follows, all from one sample in a study of control samples from healthy donors and cancer patients. Some clones are missing from TCRdb's copy, which holds only in-frame ones; the method was immunoSEQ multiplex PCR. The table shows over 150,000 clones, with about 90% occurring only once. Sequencing used blood. The receptor source for this set is a woman in her thirties or forties in good health. CDR3s leave out the opening cysteine and the closing phenylalanine or tryptophan. A D gene is named only where the DNA matches it firmly.

>NA|TRBV7-2|TRBJ1-2
ASSLVQESGYT
>TRBD1|TRBV5-1|TRBJ2-7
ASSPAQGASYEQY
>TRBD2|TRBV29-1|TRBJ2-1
SVGLLAGVYNEQF
>NA|TRBV6-5|TRBJ1-1
ASRWDINTEAF
>TRBD1|TRBV27|TRBJ2-2
ASSLIRGQGTAGELF
>TRBD2|TRBV5-6|TRBJ2-3
ASNRGLAGRVDTQY
>NA|TRBV9|TRBJ2-1
ASSGRDPSSYNEQF
>NA|TRBV6-1|TRBJ2-7
ASSEARGLYEQY
>TRBD2|TRBV5-1|TRBJ2-7
ASSYGLAGDEQY
>NA|TRBV11-2|TRBJ1-4
ASSLSYEKLF
>TRBD2|TRBV27|TRBJ2-7
ASKLAGGPLVGEQY
>NA|TRBV20-1|TRBJ2-1
SAEVVDEQF
>TRBD1|TRBV12-3/TRBV12-4|TRBJ2-2
ASSSDRGGELF
>NA|TRBV7-9|TRBJ2-7
ASSLSGLYEQY
>TRBD1|TRBV5-8|TRBJ1-4
ASSLGTGGHEKLF
>NA|TRBV11-2|TRBJ1-1
ASSRSVGYAF
>NA|TRBV5-1|TRBJ1-6
ASSSSGADNSPLH
>NA|TRBV3-1/TRBV3-2|TRBJ2-6
ASSHAAGANVLT
>NA|TRBV6-5|TRBJ2-5
ASSLRTSQETQY
>NA|TRBV11-2|TRBJ2-2
ASSERRGTTNTGELF
>NA|TRBV25-1|TRBJ2-5
ASTENTYRLQETQY
>NA|TRBV11-1|TRBJ1-1
ASRPKRTANTEAF
>NA|TRBV7-9|TRBJ1-2
ASSWTQDRGDYGYT
>NA|TRBV29-1|TRBJ1-2
SVENTVNYGYT
>NA|TRBV12-3/TRBV12-4|TRBJ2-5
ASSWGSKETQY
>NA|TRBV5-1|TRBJ2-5
ASSLGGPSIRETQY
>NA|TRBV7-6|TRBJ1-2
ASSLAASGGPTEGYT
>NA|TRBV6-4|TRBJ1-2
ASSDSSPPQDQSNYGYT
>TRBD2|TRBV9|TRBJ2-3
ASSVAGGPADTQY
>NA|TRBV4-1|TRBJ2-7
ASSDIGTYEQY
>NA|TRBV7-9|TRBJ1-3
ASSLGGTGNTIY
>TRBD1|TRBV10-3|TRBJ1-2
AISWDSSDGYT
>NA|TRBV3-1/TRBV3-2|TRBJ1-2
ASSQAGGRGYGYT
>NA|TRBV5-4|TRBJ2-7
ASRAGLDGSYEQY
>NA|TRBV29-1|TRBJ1-4
SVRQDSDEKLF